This passage covers 21 T cell receptor beta chains from one sample sequenced in a study of CXCR3-negative and CXCR3-positive naive CD8 T cells. Points from the study as a whole: Naive cells that were CXCR3-positive had more hydrophobic TRB CDR3s (compared with CXCR3-negative naive cells).

UMI-labeled 5' RACE yielded the TRB cDNA libraries. TCRdb reanalyzed the 5' RACE reads and collapses them to one entry per CDR3 protein, without DNA. The sample totals approximately 5,300 distinct CDR3 sequences. The antigens of these receptors remain unknown. The sample consisted of naive CXCR3+ CD8+ T cells from blood. The subset is: CD45RO-CCR7+CD27+CD95- naive CD8+ T cells expressing CXCR3 (TNR3+). These receptors were obtained from a human donor in good health. Some clones in this sample may be carry-over from other donors' samples.

The chain links TRBV10-2 to TRBJ2-3; TCRdb's D gene call, TRBD2, goes unchecked for lack of DNA. The CDR3 has 16 residues. Per the germline V gene, CDR1 is WSHSY and CDR2 is SAAADI. The CDR3 spells CASSEWSGSSTDTQYF.

J is TRBJ2-1 and V is TRBV3-1; TCRdb calls TRBD2, which cannot be checked without DNA. CDR1 LGHDT and CDR2 YNNKEL come from the germline V gene (reference sequence). The CDR3 has 15 residues. The CDR3 loop is CASSPGTSRGNEQFF.

The chain couples TRBV7-9 to TRBJ1-6; the TRBD1 assignment by TCRdb is unverifiable without DNA. Germline lookup yields CDR1 SEHNR and CDR2 FQNEAQ (reference sequence). The CDR3 sequence is 14 residues long. CDR3 protein: CASSSTGHNSPLHF.

The chain carries TRBV29-1 and TRBJ2-2. Per germline, CDR1 SQVTM and CDR2 ANQGSEA. This CDR3 is built from 14 residues. The CDR3 protein is CSVDNTDSTGELFF.

The rearrangement links TRBV7-8 to TRBJ2-1; TCRdb's assignment of TRBD2 cannot be checked, as there is no DNA. CDR1 SGHVS and CDR2 FQNEAQ come from the germline V gene. The CDR3 contains 18 residues. The CDR3 is CASSLFFSGTSVHNEQFF.

The chain links TRBV2 to TRBJ2-7; the TCRdb call, TRBD1, lacks DNA for checking. From germline, CDR1 is SNHLY and CDR2 FYNNEI. The CDR3 spans 13 residues. This chain's CDR3 is CASSETGAYEQYF.

The chain is built from TRBV20-1 and TRBJ1-2; TCRdb names TRBD1, which stays unverified in the absence of DNA. This CDR3 has 17 amino acids. Germline values: CDR1 DFQATT, CDR2 SNEGSKA (reference sequence). The chain's CDR3 is CSARDLRTGFNNYGYTF.

The chain couples TRBV5-6 to TRBJ2-7; no DNA is available, so the TRBD2 call from TCRdb remains unchecked. Looked up from germline, CDR1 is SGHDT and CDR2 is YYEEEE. CDR3 length equals 15 residues. The CDR3 region is CASSLSPGTNGEQYF.

This chain uses TRBV7-2 with TRBJ2-7. Looked up from germline, CDR1 is SGHTA and CDR2 is FQGNSA. The CDR3 contains 14 residues. CDR3 in amino acids: CASSLRDGAYEQYF.

The chain links TRBV29-1 to TRBJ2-7; TCRdb's D gene call, TRBD1, goes unchecked for lack of DNA. The CDR3 is 13 residues long. The germline gives CDR1 SQVTM, CDR2 ANQGSEA. This CDR3 reads CSSSGTGGCEQYF.

Frequency places this clonotype as medium-sized. The rearrangement links TRBV4-1 to TRBJ1-4. Germline assignment: CDR1 MGHRA and CDR2 YSYEKL. The CDR3 spans 17 residues. The CDR3 is CASSRSPLIATNEKLFF.

This chain joins TRBV19 and TRBJ2-2. The CDR3 sequence is 11 residues long. Germline CDR1 is LNHDA and CDR2 is SQIVND (reference sequence). This CDR3 reads CASLSTGELFF.

J is TRBJ2-2 and V is TRBV29-1; no DNA is available, so the TRBD1 call from TCRdb remains unchecked. CDR3 length: 13 amino acids. Germline V lookup: CDR1 SQVTM, CDR2 ANQGSEA. CDR3: CSVVGGDTGELFF.

Frequency places this clonotype as medium-sized. V and J are TRBV5-5 and TRBJ2-3. The CDR3 has 16 residues. The germline gives CDR1 SGHKS, CDR2 YYEKEE (reference sequence). This CDR3 is CASSFGLAASTDTQYF.

By frequency, this clonotype registers medium-sized. The chain employs TRBV2 and TRBJ2-2. This CDR3 is 14 amino acids long. Per germline, CDR1 SNHLY and CDR2 FYNNEI. This CDR3 reads CASLTSTNTGELFF.

This clonotype shows up as medium-sized by frequency. V usage is TRBV7-2 and J usage is TRBJ1-1; TCRdb lists TRBD1, though no DNA is available to test this call. The CDR3 is 15 residues long. Germline V gene data show CDR1 as SGHTA and CDR2 as FQGNSA. CDR3 in amino acids: CASSFPRELRAEAFF.

The chain has TRBV6-2 or TRBV6-3 and TRBJ2-3; TCRdb lists TRBD2, though no DNA is available to test this call. CDR1 is MNHEY and CDR2 is SVGEGT in the germline V gene. The CDR3 length is 15 residues. The CDR3 sequence: CASSPLALSTDTQYF.

The chain employs TRBV4-2 and TRBJ2-5; TCRdb returns TRBD1, unconfirmable since there is no DNA. From germline, CDR1 is LGHNA and CDR2 YNFKEQ. The CDR3 totals 17 residues. The CDR3 protein is CASSFRQTGEDRGTQYF.

Judged by frequency, this clonotype is medium-sized. This sequence joins TRBV2 and TRBJ2-7; with no DNA, the TCRdb D assignment of TRBD2 cannot be verified. Germline V gene lookup returns CDR1 SNHLY and CDR2 FYNNEI. The CDR3 extends over 15 amino acids. CDR3 sequence: CASSEVAGPAYEQYF.

This clonotype is deemed medium-sized (0.01 to 0.1%) by its frequency. The chain couples TRBV4-1 to TRBJ1-1. There are 14 residues in the CDR3. The germline V gene has CDR1 MGHRA and CDR2 YSYEKL. The CDR3 loop reads CASSQDSWNTEAFF.

This clonotype is medium-sized by frequency. The gene calls are TRBV5-1 and TRBJ2-7; TCRdb designates TRBD1, a call that cannot be tested without DNA. There are 13 residues in the CDR3. CDR1 and CDR2 (germline): SGHRS, YFSETQ. CDR3 sequence reads: CASSSGTQYEQYF.